These 25 T cell receptor beta chains were all obtained from the same sample, sequenced in a study of blood T cell repertoires in COVID-19. TCRdb keeps only in-frame clones here, not all; method: immunoSEQ multiplex PCR. This table has around 78,000 clones, just over 85% appearing once. Sequences were obtained from peripheral blood. The receptors come from a man in his 70s with active or convalescent COVID-19.

This chain uses TRBV28 with TRBJ2-7; 11 bases are a match to TRBD2. Germline V gene lookup returns CDR1 MDHEN and CDR2 SYDVKM. The CDR3 runs 16 residues. The V segment lost 3 bases and the J segment 3 bases; nucleotides outside the gene matches: 7. The CDR3 region has the DNA TGTGCCAGCAGTTTTGCGGCTAGCGGGAGGAGCTACGAGCAGTACTTC. Protein product: CASSFAASGRSYEQYF.

This clone was recorded once. The V gene is TRBV2, the J gene TRBJ2-7; perhaps TRBD1 as D (6 bases). CDR1 and CDR2 from the germline V gene are SNHLY and FYNNEI. Trimming left V 3 bases short and J 3 bases short, with 12 bases between. This CDR3 is built from 14 residues. CDR3 in amino acids: CASSEGQEIYEQYF. CDR3 nucleotides: TGTGCCAGCAGTGAGGGACAAGAAATCTACGAGCAGTACTTC.

V is TRBV11-2 and J is TRBJ1-3; no definite D call. V was pared by 5 bases and J by 2 bases, with 16 bases between. Germline V lookup: CDR1 SGHAT, CDR2 FQNNGV. CDR3 size: 16 residues. The CDR3 protein is CASSLNLPETGNTIYF. CDR3 coding DNA: TGTGCCAGCAGCCTCAACCTTCCTGAGACTGGAAACACCATATATTTT. Full variable domain (missing parts from reference TRBV11-2 and TRBJ1-3): EAGVAQSPRYKIIEKRQSVAFWCNPISGHATLYWYQQILGQGPKLLIQFQNNGVVDDSQLPKDRFSAERLKGVDSTLKIQPAKLEDSAVYLCASSLNLPETGNTIYFGEGSWLTVV.

The chain couples TRBV11-2 to TRBJ1-3, with D possibly being TRBD1 (5 bases). This CDR3 is built from 14 residues. The germline V and J ends were trimmed by 1 base and 2 bases, with 6 bases remaining between them. The germline CDR1 and CDR2 sequences are SGHAT and FQNNGV. CDR3 protein: CASSLAGAGNTIYF. CDR3 bases: TGTGCCAGCAGCTTAGCGGGGGCTGGAAACACCATATATTTT.

This clone was counted a few times. The chain recombines TRBV2 with TRBJ2-7, with 7 bases aligning to TRBD1. The CDR3 spans 14 residues. With V trimmed by 7 bases and J by 4 bases, 10 bases remained unmatched. Germline V gives CDR1 SNHLY, CDR2 FYNNEI. CDR3 DNA sequence: TGTGCCAGCAACCCGACAGGGTTATCATACGAGCAGTACTTC. Encoded protein: CASNPTGLSYEQYF.

The J gene is TRBJ2-2, the V gene TRBV5-1, with TRBD2 identical over 7 bases. Germline assignment: CDR1 SGHRS and CDR2 YFSETQ. Losses at the gene ends were 0 bases for V and 2 bases for J; bases not matched to a gene: 7. The CDR3 is 17 residues long. This chain's CDR3 is CASSLGIAGLNTGELFF. The CDR3 DNA sequence: TGCGCCAGCAGCTTGGGAATAGCGGGTTTAAACACCGGGGAGCTGTTTTTT.

This chain links TRBV18 with TRBJ2-5; 7 nucleotides match TRBD1. Germline lookup yields CDR1 KGHSH and CDR2 LQKENI. Germline trimming cut 2 bases from V and 4 bases from J; bases unmatched to any gene: 7. The CDR3 runs to 15 residues. CDR3 nucleotides: TGTGCCAGCTCACCAATACAAGGGGGCGGAGAGACCCAGTACTTC. Protein sequence: CASSPIQGGGETQYF. The whole variable domain, filled in from reference TRBV18 and TRBJ2-5, reads NAGVMQNPRHLVRRRGQEARLRCSPMKGHSHVYWYRQLPEEGLKFMVYLQKENIIDESGMPKERFSAEFPKEGPSILRIQQVVRGDSAAYFCASSPIQGGGETQYFGPGTRLLVL.

V and J are TRBV29-1 and TRBJ1-2, with 9 bases lining up with TRBD1. The CDR3 spans 14 residues. V shed 3 bases and J 5 bases; nucleotides not matched to a gene: 7. The germline V gene encodes CDR1 SQVTM and CDR2 ANQGSEA. CDR3 nucleotide sequence: TGCAGCGTTGACAGCACAGGGGGCAAATATGGCTACACCTTC. Its protein product is CSVDSTGGKYGYTF.

The chain uses TRBV28 and TRBJ2-7, with 8 positions matching TRBD2. The CDR3 covers 14 residues. Germline CDR1 reads MDHEN; CDR2 reads SYDVKM. V lost 7 bases, J lost 2 bases, and 7 bases stayed unmatched. CDR3: CASKSSGSTYEQYF. DNA for the CDR3: TGTGCCAGCAAATCGAGCGGGAGCACCTACGAGCAGTACTTC. The entire variable domain, with the rest obtained from reference TRBV28 and TRBJ2-7, is as follows: DVKVTQSSRYLVKRTGEKVFLECVQDMDHENMFWYRQDPGLGLRLIYFSYDVKMKEKGDIPEGYSVSREKKERFSLILESASTNQTSMYLCASKSSGSTYEQYFGPGTRLTVT.

This chain joins TRBV7-9 and TRBJ2-1; 7 bases are shared with TRBD1. The CDR3 totals 13 residues. Germline lookup yields CDR1 SEHNR and CDR2 FQNEAQ (reference sequence). Losses at the gene ends were 6 bases for V and 4 bases for J; bases not matched to a gene: 3. This CDR3 reads CASSPQGYNEQFF. CDR3 sequence (DNA): TGTGCCAGCAGTCCACAGGGGTACAATGAGCAGTTCTTC.

The chain uses TRBV28 and TRBJ1-2; TRBD1 aligns across 10 bases. The CDR3 length is 16 residues. The germline gives CDR1 MDHEN, CDR2 SYDVKM. V gave up 6 bases and J gave up 4 bases; unmatched junction bases: 11. In nucleotides, the CDR3 is TGTGCCAGCAGGGGGGGACAGGGGAGAGGCGGCTATGGCTACACCTTC. It codes for CASRGGQGRGGYGYTF.

The chain links TRBV18 to TRBJ1-4; D not resolved. The CDR3 spans 15 residues. Germline V gene data show CDR1 as KGHSH and CDR2 as LQKENI. Trimming stripped 3 bases from V and 7 bases from J, with 15 bases between. The CDR3 is CASSPYSLNSEKLFF. The CDR3 DNA sequence: TGTGCCAGCTCACCTTACTCACTAAACTCTGAAAAACTGTTTTTT.

This clone has just one count. This sequence joins TRBV7-3 and TRBJ2-7; TRBD2 is a possible D gene (5 bases). Trimming left V 5 bases short and J 4 bases short, with 12 bases between. The CDR3 covers 13 residues. The germline V gene has CDR1 SGHTA and CDR2 FQGTGA. Here the CDR3 reads CASSRVPGYEQYF. The CDR3 bases are TGTGCCAGCAGCCGGGTCCCGGGGTACGAGCAGTACTTC.

The chain is built from TRBV6-5 and TRBJ1-4, with 7 bases fitting TRBD1. The V and J ends lost 0 bases and 6 bases, in that order; junction bases with no gene match: 1. The CDR3 sequence is 14 residues long. Germline CDR1 and CDR2: MNHEY and SVGAGI. The CDR3 reads CASSYSGGYEKLFF. The CDR3, as DNA: TGTGCCAGCAGTTACTCAGGGGGCTATGAAAAACTGTTTTTT.

This clone was picked up one time. This chain uses TRBV4-2 with TRBJ1-2; D might be TRBD1 (5 bases). Germline V gives CDR1 LGHNA, CDR2 YNFKEQ. The CDR3 covers 15 residues. V was clipped by 0 bases and J by 4 bases, with 12 bases between them. The CDR3 sequence: CASSQESQGAYGYTF. CDR3 nucleotide sequence: TGTGCCAGCAGCCAAGAATCCCAGGGTGCCTATGGCTACACCTTC.

The CDR3 spells CASSFEAGVQYF. CDR3 DNA sequence: TGTGCCAGCAGTTTCGAAGCGGGAGTGCAGTACTTC. The V and J genes are TRBV6-6 and TRBJ2-7; TRBD2 matches at 8 bases. CDR3 length equals 12 residues. Per the germline V gene, CDR1 is MNHNY and CDR2 is SVGAGI (reference sequence). V was pared by 4 bases and J by 9 bases, with 5 bases of the junction left unmatched.

The rearrangement uses TRBV6-1 and TRBJ2-5; TRBD1 might be the D (5 bases). V was clipped by 1 base and J by 10 bases, with 13 bases between them. This CDR3 is built from 13 residues. The germline gives CDR1 MNHNS, CDR2 SASEGT. CDR3: CASSEDRPYDQYF. In DNA form, the CDR3 reads TGTGCCAGCAGTGAAGACAGGCCGTATGACCAGTACTTC.

This clone occurred once. The chain carries TRBV7-6 and TRBJ2-3, with 7 bases identical to TRBD1. The V gene end was trimmed by 4 bases and the J gene end by 0 bases; junction bases not matched to a gene: 7. The CDR3 runs 16 residues. The germline V gene encodes CDR1 SGHVS and CDR2 FNYEAQ. CDR3 coding DNA: TGTGCCAGCAGCTGGGGACAGCCAACTAGCACAGATACGCAGTATTTT. It is translated as CASSWGQPTSTDTQYF.

This chain joins TRBV4-1 and TRBJ2-3; D perhaps matches TRBD2 (6 bases). Germline V gene data show CDR1 as MGHRA and CDR2 as YSYEKL. There are 15 residues in the CDR3. Trimming took 1 base from V and 3 from J, leaving 11 bases between them. The CDR3 DNA is TGCGCCAGCAGCCAAGGACGGGAGTGGACAGATACGCAGTATTTT. Its protein is CASSQGREWTDTQYF.

This clone was detected a few times. This chain links TRBV19 with TRBJ2-1; TRBD2 matches 13 bases. V shed 6 bases, J shed 0 bases, and the junction held 5 bases outside the gene matches. Germline CDR1 reads LNHDA; CDR2 reads SQIVND (reference sequence). The length of the CDR3 is 17 residues. In DNA form, the CDR3 reads TGTGCCAGTAGGGAGACTAGCGGGGGGAGCTCCTACAATGAGCAGTTCTTC. This sequence encodes CASRETSGGSSYNEQFF.

CDR3 loop: CAITAGDSYEQYF. DNA of the CDR3: TGTGCCATCACTGCAGGGGACTCCTACGAGCAGTACTTC. The gene calls are TRBV10-3 and TRBJ2-7; D is perhaps TRBD1 (6 bases). The CDR3 has 13 amino acids. Germline loops: CDR1 ENHRY, CDR2 SYGVKD. V lost 7 bases and J 0 bases, leaving 10 bases between the germline ends.

The chain recombines TRBV20-1 with TRBJ1-6, with D possibly TRBD1 on 5 matching bases. There are 16 residues in the CDR3. Germline V lookup: CDR1 DFQATT, CDR2 SNEGSKA (reference sequence). V gave up 3 bases and J gave up 9 bases, with 21 bases separating them. The CDR3 DNA reads as TGCAGTGCTAGTTTGAGCGGGTGGGGCCCCACTTCACCCCTCCACTTT. It encodes CSASLSGWGPTSPLHF.

The gene calls are TRBV5-1 and TRBJ2-7, with D unclear. V gave up 0 bases and J gave up 3 bases, with 10 bases separating them. Per germline, CDR1 SGHRS and CDR2 YFSETQ. The CDR3 contains 14 residues. Here the CDR3 DNA reads TGCGCCAGCAGCTTGGGACACGAAAGCTACGAGCAGTACTTC. Translating gives CASSLGHESYEQYF.

The J gene is TRBJ2-1, the V gene TRBV18, with a tentative D call TRBD1 (6 bases). CDR1 and CDR2 from the germline V gene are KGHSH and LQKENI. V was cut by 0 bases and J by 4 bases, with 7 bases left in between. This CDR3 spans 14 amino acids. CDR3 protein: CASSPPGQYNEQFF. CDR3 nucleotide sequence: TGTGCCAGCTCACCACCTGGACAGTACAATGAGCAGTTCTTC.

On this clone: One end of the junction fails to match germline, which may point to a read error. V gene TRBV11-2 combines with J gene TRBJ2-2; D possibly corresponds to TRBD2 (6 bases). This CDR3 comprises 13 residues. Germline V gives CDR1 SGHAT, CDR2 FQNNGV. CDR3 nucleotide sequence: TGTGCCAGCAGCGCACGAAGTACCGGGACTCCATTTTTC. This encodes CASSARSTGTPFF.